These 10 T cell receptor beta chains share one sample of origin, sequenced in a study of blood T cells in healthy people across ages. It was with a sample-barcoded 5' primer and a J-beta primer mix that a second PCR of roughly 7 to 12 cycles was run. TCRdb fed the 5' RACE reads into MiXCR, producing one record per CDR3 protein. The table records approximately 770,000 distinct CDR3 sequences, 58% of them present only once. Sequenced: blood. Receptors were obtained from a man aged 25 to 40 in good health.

This clonotype was seen more than once but under ten times. The rearrangement joins TRBV7-2 to TRBJ1-2; D is unresolved. The CDR3 totals 14 residues. The germline V and J ends were trimmed by 5 bases and 2 bases, with 12 bases remaining between them. The germline V gene has CDR1 SGHTA and CDR2 FQGNSA. The CDR3 DNA follows: TGTGCCAGCAGCCGCAGTCTCGAAAACTATGGCTACACCTTC. Amino acids: CASSRSLENYGYTF.

The chain carries TRBV12-3 or TRBV12-4 and TRBJ1-6, with 7 bases lining up with TRBD1. The CDR3 length is 14 residues. Trimming took 5 bases from V and 10 from J; bases not matched to a gene: 8. CDR3 in DNA: TGTGCCAGCAGTCAGACAGGGCCTGGCTCACCCCTCCACTTT. Translation: CASSQTGPGSPLHF.

The chain combines TRBV18 with TRBJ2-7; TRBD1 is a possible D gene (5 bases). The J call may be wrong; the DNA end is better matched by TRBJ2-5. Germline CDR1 and CDR2: KGHSH and LQKENI. The CDR3 totals 14 residues. The CDR3 region is CASSPGAGQETQYF. The CDR3 coding sequence is TGTGCCAGCTCACCAGGGGCAGGGCAAGAGACCCAGTACTTC.

The chain has TRBV2 and TRBJ2-5, with 7 bases lining up with TRBD1. CDR3 length: 18 residues. Germline V CDR1 and CDR2: SNHLY, FYNNEI. J lost 2 bases, V lost 2 bases, and 14 bases had no gene match. In DNA, the CDR3 is TGTGCCAGCAGTGAATCGGTTCCGGGACAGTGGAAACAAGAGACCCAGTACTTC. This encodes CASSESVPGQWKQETQYF.

The genes are TRBV28 and TRBJ2-1; 8 bases agree with TRBD1. CDR1 MDHEN and CDR2 SYDVKM come from the germline V gene. The CDR3 is 11 residues long. V trimming: 10 bases; J trimming: 14 bases; junction bases outside the gene matches: 10. The CDR3 sequence: CATRIRGQEFF. The CDR3 DNA follows: TGTGCCACTCGGATCAGGGGGCAGGAGTTCTTC.

The rearrangement joins TRBV15 to TRBJ2-3, with unresolved D. The CDR3 extends over 13 amino acids. Germline V CDR1 and CDR2: LNHNV, YYDKDF (reference sequence). V dropped 2 bases and J dropped 3 bases, with 6 bases sitting between them. DNA for the CDR3: TGTGCCACCAGCAGACCCCCTACAGATACGCAGTATTTT. It encodes CATSRPPTDTQYF.

V and J are TRBV9 and TRBJ1-1; D unresolved. The V end was cut by 0 bases, the J end by 1 base, with 7 bases between. The CDR3 is 14 amino acids. CDR1 is SGDLS, CDR2 YYNGEE, per germline. The CDR3 sequence is CASSVDGPNTEAFF. The CDR3 DNA follows: TGTGCCAGCAGCGTAGACGGCCCGAACACTGAAGCTTTCTTT. The variable domain in full, with the rest retrieved from reference TRBV9 and TRBJ1-1, is DSGVTQTPKHLITATGQRVTLRCSPRSGDLSVYWYQQSLDQGLQFLIQYYNGEERAKGNILERFSAQQFPDLHSELNLSSLELGDSALYFCASSVDGPNTEAFFGQGTRLTVV.

This rearrangement joins TRBV18 to TRBJ1-1; the D gene is possibly TRBD1 (5 bases). The V end lost 5 bases, the J end lost 1 base, and 14 bases lay between the germline ends. The germline V gene encodes CDR1 KGHSH and CDR2 LQKENI. The CDR3 covers 15 residues. DNA for the CDR3: TGTGCCAGCTCATTGGGGACCATTGAGAACACTGAAGCTTTCTTT. Its translation is CASSLGTIENTEAFF.

The chain has TRBV11-1 and TRBJ2-7; 7 nucleotides match TRBD2. Germline V gives CDR1 SGHAT, CDR2 FQDESV (reference sequence). The CDR3 has 16 amino acids. Trimming took 1 base from V and 3 from J; bases not matched to a gene: 9. CDR3 DNA sequence: TGTGCCAGCAGCTTAGTGGATTTTGGGGGGGACTACGAGCAGTACTTC. It codes for CASSLVDFGGDYEQYF.

This clonotype has more than one count but fewer than ten. The chain combines TRBV4-3 with TRBJ2-1; 14 bases map to TRBD2. Germline V gene data show CDR1 as LGHNA and CDR2 as YSLEER. With 2 bases clipped from V and 8 bases from J, the junction kept 5 bases outside the gene matches. This CDR3 comprises 16 residues. For the CDR3, the DNA is TGCGCCAGCAGCCAAACCGGGACTAGCGGGAGTTATGAGCAGTTCTTC. Protein product: CASSQTGTSGSYEQFF.